This TCR beta chain was retrieved from a study of CD8+ T cells in alopecia areata. As for the study in general: Tofacitinib treatment spanned 6 to 18 months, with 6 months off drug afterward.

A note on this clone: Its target is unknown.

Treatment defined: oral pan-JAK inhibitor, 5-10 mg twice daily. Trimming pared 3 bases from V and 11 bases from J, leaving 31 bases between. The CDR3 covers 18 residues. Looked up from germline, CDR1 is MNHEY and CDR2 is SMNVEV (reference sequence). Study-level results: Resident alphabeta T cells of normal skin are also sequenced in scalp samples. Under tofacitinib, numerous expanded lesional clonotypes remained detectable in scalp and blood.

Sequencing relied on a cDNA template that was reverse transcribed from extracted RNA. TCRdb keeps only in-frame clones here, not all; method: immunoSEQ multiplex PCR. The table lists 90,000 or so clones, 44% of them singletons. The receptor was derived from a human donor with alopecia areata. Sequences were derived from CD8+ T cells sorted from blood, sampled at week 24, from a patient treated with tofacitinib. V and J are TRBV27 and TRBJ1-1; D not resolved. DNA of the CDR3: TGTGCCAGCAGTTTTCGGCCGGTCGAAAGGACTCCCCGGGTTGGGGCTTTCTTT. Its translation: CASSFRPVERTPRVGAFF.